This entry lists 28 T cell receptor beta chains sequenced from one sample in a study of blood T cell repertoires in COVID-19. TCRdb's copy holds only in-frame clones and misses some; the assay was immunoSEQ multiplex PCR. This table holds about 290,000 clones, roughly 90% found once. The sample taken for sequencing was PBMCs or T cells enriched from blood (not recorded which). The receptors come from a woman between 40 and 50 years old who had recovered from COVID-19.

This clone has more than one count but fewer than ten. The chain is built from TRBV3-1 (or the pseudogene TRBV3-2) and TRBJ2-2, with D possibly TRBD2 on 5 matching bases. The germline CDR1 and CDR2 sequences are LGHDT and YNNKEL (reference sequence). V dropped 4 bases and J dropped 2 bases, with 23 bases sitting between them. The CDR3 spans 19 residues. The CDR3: CASSPEGSSDHVNTGELFF. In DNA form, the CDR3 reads TGTGCCAGCAGCCCAGAGGGCTCGTCTGACCATGTAAACACCGGGGAGCTGTTTTTT.

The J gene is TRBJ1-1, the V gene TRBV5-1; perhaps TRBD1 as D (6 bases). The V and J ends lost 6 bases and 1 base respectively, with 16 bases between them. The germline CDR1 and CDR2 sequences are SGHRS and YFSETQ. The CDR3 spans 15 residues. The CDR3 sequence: CASTTGAFSNTEAFF. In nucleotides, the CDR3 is TGCGCCAGCACGACAGGAGCCTTCTCGAACACTGAAGCTTTCTTT.

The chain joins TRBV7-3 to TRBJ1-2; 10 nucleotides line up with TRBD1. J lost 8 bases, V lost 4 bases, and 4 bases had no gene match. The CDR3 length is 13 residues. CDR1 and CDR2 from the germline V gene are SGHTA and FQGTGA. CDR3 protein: CASSYGTGDGYTF. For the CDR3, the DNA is TGTGCCAGCAGCTACGGGACAGGGGACGGCTACACCTTC.

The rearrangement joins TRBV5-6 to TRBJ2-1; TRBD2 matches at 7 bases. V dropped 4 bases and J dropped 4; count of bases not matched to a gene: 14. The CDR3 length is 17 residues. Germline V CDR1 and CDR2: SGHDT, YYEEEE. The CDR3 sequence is CASSLPRLADDYNEQFF. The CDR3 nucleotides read TGTGCCAGCAGCCTACCGCGTCTAGCGGATGATTACAATGAGCAGTTCTTC.

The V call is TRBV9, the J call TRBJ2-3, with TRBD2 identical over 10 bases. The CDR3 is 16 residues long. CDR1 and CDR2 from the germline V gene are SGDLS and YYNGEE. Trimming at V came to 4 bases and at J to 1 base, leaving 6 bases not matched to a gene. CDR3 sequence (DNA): TGTGCCAGCAGCACGTACCTAGCGGGAGGCACAGATACGCAGTATTTT. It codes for CASSTYLAGGTDTQYF.

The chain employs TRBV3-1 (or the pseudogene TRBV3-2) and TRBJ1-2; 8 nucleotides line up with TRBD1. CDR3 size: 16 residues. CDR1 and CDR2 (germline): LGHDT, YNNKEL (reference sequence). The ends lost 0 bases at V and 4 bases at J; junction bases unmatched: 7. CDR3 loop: CASSQETGGRSYGYTF. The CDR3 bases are TGTGCCAGCAGCCAAGAAACAGGGGGTAGGAGCTATGGCTACACCTTC.

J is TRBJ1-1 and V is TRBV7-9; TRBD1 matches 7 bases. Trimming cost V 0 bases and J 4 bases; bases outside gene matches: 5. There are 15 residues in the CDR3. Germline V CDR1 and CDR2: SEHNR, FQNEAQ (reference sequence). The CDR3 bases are TGTGCCAGCAGCTTAGCAGAGGGGGCGGGCACTGAAGCTTTCTTT. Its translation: CASSLAEGAGTEAFF. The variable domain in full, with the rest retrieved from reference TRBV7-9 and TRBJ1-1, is DTGVSQNPRHKITKRGQNVTFRCDPISEHNRLYWYRQTLGQGPEFLTYFQNEAQLEKSRLLSDRFSAERPKGSFSTLEIQRTEQGDSAMYLCASSLAEGAGTEAFFGQGTRLTVV.

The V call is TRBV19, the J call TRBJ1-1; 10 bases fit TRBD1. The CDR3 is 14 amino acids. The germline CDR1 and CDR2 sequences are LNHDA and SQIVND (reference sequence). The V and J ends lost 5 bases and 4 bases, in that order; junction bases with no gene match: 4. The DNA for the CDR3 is TGTGCCAGTAGTGTCCGGGACAGGGGCACTGAAGCTTTCTTT. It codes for CASSVRDRGTEAFF.

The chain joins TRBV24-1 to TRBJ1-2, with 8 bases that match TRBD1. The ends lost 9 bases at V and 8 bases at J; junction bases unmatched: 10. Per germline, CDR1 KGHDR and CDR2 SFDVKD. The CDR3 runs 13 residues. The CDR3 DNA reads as TGTGCCACCTCCCGAGGACAGGGAGAGGGCTACACCTTC. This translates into CATSRGQGEGYTF.

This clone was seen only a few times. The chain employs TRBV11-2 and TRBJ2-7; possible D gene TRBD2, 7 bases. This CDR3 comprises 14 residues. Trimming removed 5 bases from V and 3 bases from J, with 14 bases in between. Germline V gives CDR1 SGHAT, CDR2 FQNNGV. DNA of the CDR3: TGTGCCAGCAGCGTACAGGGAGGGCTCTACGAGCAGTACTTC. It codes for CASSVQGGLYEQYF.

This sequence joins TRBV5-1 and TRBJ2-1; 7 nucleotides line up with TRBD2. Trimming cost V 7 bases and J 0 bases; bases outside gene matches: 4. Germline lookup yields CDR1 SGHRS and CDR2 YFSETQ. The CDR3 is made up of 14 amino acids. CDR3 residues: CASGLVPSYNEQFF. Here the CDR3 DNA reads TGCGCCAGCGGACTAGTTCCCTCCTACAATGAGCAGTTCTTC. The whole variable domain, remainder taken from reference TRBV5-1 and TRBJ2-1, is KAGVTQTPRYLIKTRGQQVTLSCSPISGHRSVSWYQQTPGQGLQFLFEYFSETQRNKGNFPGRFSGRQFSNSRSEMNVSTLELGDSALYLCASGLVPSYNEQFFGPGTRLTVL.

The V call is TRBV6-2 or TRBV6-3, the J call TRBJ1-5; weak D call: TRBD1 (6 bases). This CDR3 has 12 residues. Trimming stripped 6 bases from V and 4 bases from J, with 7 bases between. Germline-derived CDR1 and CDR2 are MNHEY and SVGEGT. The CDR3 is CASSQGNQPQHF. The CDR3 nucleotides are TGTGCCAGCAGCCAGGGGAATCAGCCCCAGCATTTT.

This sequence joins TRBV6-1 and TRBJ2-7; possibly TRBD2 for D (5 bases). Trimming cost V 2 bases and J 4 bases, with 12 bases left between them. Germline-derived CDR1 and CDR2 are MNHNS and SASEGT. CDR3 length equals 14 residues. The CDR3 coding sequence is TGTGCCAGCAGTGAAACTAGGGTTTTGTACGAGCAGTACTTC. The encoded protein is CASSETRVLYEQYF.

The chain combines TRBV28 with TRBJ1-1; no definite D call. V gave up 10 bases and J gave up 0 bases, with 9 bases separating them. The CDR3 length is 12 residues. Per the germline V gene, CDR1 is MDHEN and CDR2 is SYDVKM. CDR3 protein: CATRVLNTEAFF. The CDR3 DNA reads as TGTGCCACAAGAGTTTTGAACACTGAAGCTTTCTTT.

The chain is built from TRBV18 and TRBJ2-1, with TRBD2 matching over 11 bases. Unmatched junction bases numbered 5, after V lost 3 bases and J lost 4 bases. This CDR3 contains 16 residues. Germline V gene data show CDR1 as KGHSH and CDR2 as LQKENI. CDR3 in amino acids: CASSPSGTSGYNEQFF. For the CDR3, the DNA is TGTGCCAGCTCACCGTCCGGGACTAGCGGTTACAATGAGCAGTTCTTC.

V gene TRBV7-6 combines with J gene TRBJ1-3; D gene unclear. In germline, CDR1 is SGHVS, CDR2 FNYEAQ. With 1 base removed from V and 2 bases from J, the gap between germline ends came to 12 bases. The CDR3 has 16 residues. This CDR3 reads CASSLDYRSPGNTIYF. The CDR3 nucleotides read TGTGCCAGCAGCTTAGACTATCGAAGTCCTGGAAACACCATATATTTT.

The CDR3, as DNA: TGTGCCAGCAGCTTGATGTTCAGGGTTACAGATACGCAGTATTTT. It codes for CASSLMFRVTDTQYF. The genes are TRBV5-6 and TRBJ2-3; perhaps TRBD1 as D (5 bases). V lost 1 base and J lost 3, with 12 bases in between. This CDR3 spans 15 amino acids. Germline V gene sequence: CDR1 SGHDT, CDR2 YYEEEE.

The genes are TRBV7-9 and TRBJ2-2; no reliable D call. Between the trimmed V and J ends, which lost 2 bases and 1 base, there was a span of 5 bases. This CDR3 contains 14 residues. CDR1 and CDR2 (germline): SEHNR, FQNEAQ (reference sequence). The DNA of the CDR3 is TGTGCCAGCAGCTTACAGGTGAACACCGGGGAGCTGTTTTTT. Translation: CASSLQVNTGELFF.

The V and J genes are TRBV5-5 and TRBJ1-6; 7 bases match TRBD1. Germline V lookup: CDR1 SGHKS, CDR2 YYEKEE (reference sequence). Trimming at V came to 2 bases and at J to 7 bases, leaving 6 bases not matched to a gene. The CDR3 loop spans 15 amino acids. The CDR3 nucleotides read TGTGCCAGCAGCTTCGATTGGGACAGAAATTCACCCCTCCACTTT. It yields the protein CASSFDWDRNSPLHF.

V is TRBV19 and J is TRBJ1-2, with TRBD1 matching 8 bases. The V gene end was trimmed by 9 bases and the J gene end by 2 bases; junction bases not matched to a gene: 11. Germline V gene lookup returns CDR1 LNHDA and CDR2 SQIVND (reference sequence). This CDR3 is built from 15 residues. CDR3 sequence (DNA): TGTGCCAGCGGATTGGGGAGGACAGGGAACTATGGCTACACCTTC. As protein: CASGLGRTGNYGYTF.

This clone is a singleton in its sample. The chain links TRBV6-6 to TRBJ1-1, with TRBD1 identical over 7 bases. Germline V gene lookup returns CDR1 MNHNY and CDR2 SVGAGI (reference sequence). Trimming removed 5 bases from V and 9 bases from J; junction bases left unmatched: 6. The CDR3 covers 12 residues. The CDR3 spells CASSGDSGKAFF. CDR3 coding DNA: TGTGCCAGCAGTGGGGACAGCGGTAAAGCTTTCTTT.

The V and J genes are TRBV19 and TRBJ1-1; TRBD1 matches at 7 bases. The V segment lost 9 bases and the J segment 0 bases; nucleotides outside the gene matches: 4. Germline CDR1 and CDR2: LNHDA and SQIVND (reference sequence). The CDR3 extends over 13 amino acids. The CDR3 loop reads CASTGQLNTEAFF. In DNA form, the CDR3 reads TGTGCCAGCACGGGACAGTTGAACACTGAAGCTTTCTTT.

CDR3 sequence: CASSLEEYQETQYF. The CDR3 DNA reads as TGTGCCAGCAGCTTAGAGGAGTACCAAGAGACCCAGTACTTC. The chain carries TRBV7-2 and TRBJ2-5; D remains ambiguous. Trimming cost V 1 base and J 0 bases, with 6 bases left between them. CDR1 is SGHTA, CDR2 FQGNSA, per germline. The CDR3 is 14 residues long.

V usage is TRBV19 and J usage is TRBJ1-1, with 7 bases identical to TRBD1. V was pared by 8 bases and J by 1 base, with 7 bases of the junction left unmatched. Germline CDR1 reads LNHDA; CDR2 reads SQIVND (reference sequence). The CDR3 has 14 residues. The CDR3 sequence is CASRDRPENTEAFF. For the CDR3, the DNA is TGTGCCAGTCGGGACAGACCCGAGAACACTGAAGCTTTCTTT.

CDR3 nucleotides: TGTGCCACCAGCAGAGGGGAGGGGCATGGCTACACCTTC. It encodes CATSRGEGHGYTF. The chain uses TRBV15 and TRBJ1-2, with a possible D match to TRBD1 (5 bases). CDR3 length: 13 residues. Germline CDR1 LNHNV, CDR2 YYDKDF (reference sequence). The ends were cut back, 1 base at V and 6 bases at J, with 9 bases in the middle.

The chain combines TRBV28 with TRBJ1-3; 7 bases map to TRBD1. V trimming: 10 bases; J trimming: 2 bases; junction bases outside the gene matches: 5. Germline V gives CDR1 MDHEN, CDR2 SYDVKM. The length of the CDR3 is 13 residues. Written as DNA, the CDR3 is TGTGCCACCAGACAGGGAACTGGAAACACCATATATTTT. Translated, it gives CATRQGTGNTIYF.

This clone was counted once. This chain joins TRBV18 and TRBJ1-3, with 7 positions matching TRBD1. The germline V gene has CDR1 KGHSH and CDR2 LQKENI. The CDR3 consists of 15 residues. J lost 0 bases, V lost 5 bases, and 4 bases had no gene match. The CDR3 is CASSSGQNSGNTIYF. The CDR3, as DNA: TGTGCCAGCTCATCGGGACAGAACTCTGGAAACACCATATATTTT.

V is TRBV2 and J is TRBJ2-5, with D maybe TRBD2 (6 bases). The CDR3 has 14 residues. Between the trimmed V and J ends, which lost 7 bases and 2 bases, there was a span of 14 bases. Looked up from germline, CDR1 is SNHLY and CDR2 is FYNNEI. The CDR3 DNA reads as TGTGCCAGCAATTTCATAGGGAGGCAAGAGACCCAGTACTTC. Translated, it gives CASNFIGRQETQYF.